These 20 T cell receptor beta chains share one sample of origin, sequenced in a study of T cell responses to AZD1222 COVID-19 vaccine. Clones were read by immunoSEQ multiplex PCR, and TCRdb kept only the in-frame ones, dropping some. The sample contains 150,000 or so clones, over 75% of which appear only once. The input for sequencing was peripheral blood, taken on day 0 of AZD1222 vaccination. The receptors here all came from an adult in good health.

The rearrangement uses TRBV9 and TRBJ2-3; D is possibly TRBD1 or TRBD2 (5 bases each). Looked up from germline, CDR1 is SGDLS and CDR2 is YYNGEE. V was clipped by 3 bases and J by 4 bases, with 30 bases between them. This CDR3 region has 20 residues. CDR3 nucleotide sequence: TGTGCCAGCAGCGGAGTGTTTCGGTTGGACTCTGGGGGTTCGGCAGATACGCAGTATTTT. It translates to CASSGVFRLDSGGSADTQYF.

The CDR3 reads CASVGGLTDTQYF. The CDR3 bases are TGTGCCAGCGTTGGGGGGCTGACAGATACGCAGTATTTT. This chain links TRBV25-1 with TRBJ2-3; D tentatively fits TRBD1 or TRBD2 (6 bases each). The germline CDR1 and CDR2 sequences are MGHDK and SYGVNS. V was trimmed by 8 bases and J by 3 bases, leaving 12 bases between them. There are 13 residues in the CDR3.

The chain employs TRBV6-5 and TRBJ2-2; D is unclear. The CDR3 contains 14 residues. Germline V gene data show CDR1 as MNHEY and CDR2 as SVGAGI. The V end was cut by 0 bases, the J end by 4 bases, with 6 bases between. CDR3 in DNA: TGTGCCAGCAGTTACTCGACCCCCACCGGGGAGCTGTTTTTT. Amino acid sequence: CASSYSTPTGELFF.

V gene TRBV19 combines with J gene TRBJ2-7, with TRBD1 as a possible D gene (5 bases). Germline V gene sequence: CDR1 LNHDA, CDR2 SQIVND (reference sequence). V was pared by 6 bases and J by 2 bases, with 14 bases between. This CDR3 comprises 14 residues. This chain's CDR3 is CASSPQDIAYEQYF. CDR3 nucleotide sequence: TGTGCCAGTAGCCCCCAGGACATCGCCTACGAGCAGTACTTC.

This clone was seen once. The rearrangement uses TRBV12-5 and TRBJ2-7; a possible D gene is TRBD1 (6 bases). The germline V gene encodes CDR1 LGHNT and CDR2 FRNRAP. The CDR3 is 14 residues long. Trimming shortened V by 9 bases and J by 1 base, and 16 bases separated the two germline ends. Written as DNA, the CDR3 is TGTGCTAGCCTGTTCGACAGGAATTCCTACGAGCAGTACTTC. Its translation is CASLFDRNSYEQYF.

The V gene is TRBV23-1, the J gene TRBJ1-3; D is undetermined. TRBV23-1 is designated an ORF whose function remains uncertain. CDR3 length: 16 residues. V lost 5 bases to trimming and J lost 8 bases, with 22 bases between them. CDR3 residues: CASSTVGGSQLDTIYF. CDR3 nucleotides: TGCGCCAGCAGTACAGTTGGAGGATCCCAATTGGACACCATATATTTT.

This clone was counted a single time. V and J are TRBV6-4 and TRBJ1-2; a weak D match, TRBD1 (6 bases). V was clipped by 0 bases and J by 6 bases, with 8 bases between them. The CDR3 runs 13 residues. Germline V lookup: CDR1 MRHNA, CDR2 SNTAGT. DNA for the CDR3: TGTGCCAGCAGTGACTCAGGGGGGCATGGCTACACCTTC. As protein: CASSDSGGHGYTF.

The J gene is TRBJ2-7, the V gene TRBV5-6, with D perhaps matching TRBD2 (5 bases). Germline V gene sequence: CDR1 SGHDT, CDR2 YYEEEE. The CDR3 covers 15 residues. V was shortened by 1 base and J by 2 bases, with 13 bases between the two germline ends. This CDR3 reads CASSLLLVDAYEQYF. The CDR3 DNA reads TGTGCCAGCAGCTTGTTACTAGTTGATGCCTACGAGCAGTACTTC.

This sequence joins TRBV5-4 and TRBJ1-2; D gene unclear. Looked up from germline, CDR1 is SGHNT and CDR2 is YYREEE (reference sequence). The CDR3 consists of 11 residues. Trimming removed 2 bases at V and 6 bases at J, with 5 bases between. The CDR3 sequence: CASSLADGYTF. In nucleotides, the CDR3 is TGTGCCAGCAGCTTAGCCGATGGCTACACCTTC.

The rearrangement uses TRBV7-2 and TRBJ2-3; 13 nucleotides align to TRBD2. V dropped 3 bases and J dropped 2; count of bases not matched to a gene: 2. Germline V CDR1 and CDR2: SGHTA, FQGNSA. This CDR3 contains 16 residues. The CDR3 is CASSFTSGGATDTQYF. As DNA, the CDR3 is TGTGCCAGCAGCTTCACTAGCGGGGGGGCCACAGATACGCAGTATTTT.

A few counts support this clone. The identical CDR3 is also encoded by other nucleotide sequences in the sample. As DNA, the CDR3 is TGTGCCAGCTCACCGGACAGGGACGAGCAGTACTTC. Translating gives CASSPDRDEQYF. The V call is TRBV18, the J call TRBJ2-7; 8 nucleotides agree with TRBD1. From germline, CDR1 is KGHSH and CDR2 LQKENI. The CDR3 has 12 amino acids. Trimming removed 3 bases from V and 5 bases from J; junction bases left unmatched: 0.

V gene TRBV5-1 combines with J gene TRBJ2-2; the match to TRBD2 covers 14 bases. V lost 7 bases, J lost 5 bases, and 10 bases stayed unmatched. CDR1 is SGHRS and CDR2 is YFSETQ in the germline V gene. There are 17 residues in the CDR3. CDR3: CASVETSGRVRTGELFF. CDR3 nucleotide sequence: TGCGCCAGCGTGGAGACTAGCGGGAGGGTGCGTACCGGGGAGCTGTTTTTT.

The chain recombines TRBV5-1 with TRBJ2-2; a weak D match, TRBD1 (5 bases). Trimming removed 6 bases at V and 0 bases at J, with 18 bases between. This CDR3 contains 17 residues. Germline-derived CDR1 and CDR2 are SGHRS and YFSETQ. CDR3 region: CASIFGHRTANTGELFF. The DNA of the CDR3 is TGCGCCAGCATATTCGGACATCGGACGGCGAACACCGGGGAGCTGTTTTTT. Full variable domain (rest looked up from reference TRBV5-1 and TRBJ2-2): KAGVTQTPRYLIKTRGQQVTLSCSPISGHRSVSWYQQTPGQGLQFLFEYFSETQRNKGNFPGRFSGRQFSNSRSEMNVSTLELGDSALYLCASIFGHRTANTGELFFGEGSRLTVL.

V usage is TRBV19 and J usage is TRBJ2-5; TRBD1 might be the D (7 bases). Looked up from germline, CDR1 is LNHDA and CDR2 is SQIVND (reference sequence). The CDR3 has 16 amino acids. Trimming took 7 bases from V and 4 from J, leaving 22 bases between them. The CDR3 DNA is TGTGCCAGTACGCCCAGCAGGGGGGCCCCGGGAGAGACCCAGTACTTC. Its translation is CASTPSRGAPGETQYF.

This chain joins TRBV5-8 and TRBJ1-2, with a possible D match to TRBD1 (5 bases). The CDR3 has 18 residues. The germline V gene encodes CDR1 SGHTS and CDR2 YDEGEE. Trimming pared 4 bases from V and 0 bases from J, leaving 22 bases between. CDR3 loop: CASSHYPTPAGANYGYTF. In nucleotides, the CDR3 is TGTGCCAGCAGCCACTACCCGACTCCCGCGGGGGCTAACTATGGCTACACCTTC.

V and J are TRBV11-2 and TRBJ1-1; D not certain. This CDR3 contains 13 residues. The germline gives CDR1 SGHAT, CDR2 FQNNGV. The germline V and J ends were trimmed by 4 bases and 11 bases, with 17 bases remaining between them. The CDR3 DNA reads as TGTGCCAGCAGCTCCCACCCACGCCTCCCGGCTTTCTTT. Its translation: CASSSHPRLPAFF.

The V and J genes are TRBV19 and TRBJ2-5, with a tentative D call TRBD2 (6 bases). Trimming took off 3 bases at V and 1 base at J, with 12 bases between the two ends. CDR3 length equals 15 residues. Germline-derived CDR1 and CDR2 are LNHDA and SQIVND (reference sequence). CDR3 amino acids: CASSISPGLQETQYF. The CDR3 DNA reads as TGTGCCAGTAGTATTTCCCCGGGACTCCAAGAGACCCAGTACTTC.

The chain joins TRBV6-5 to TRBJ1-1; tentative D call: TRBD1 (5 bases). Trimming took off 5 bases at V and 5 bases at J, with 9 bases between the two ends. Germline CDR1 reads MNHEY; CDR2 reads SVGAGI. The CDR3 runs 12 residues. This CDR3 reads CASSHRGTEAFF. The CDR3 coding sequence is TGTGCCAGCAGTCATAGGGGTACTGAAGCTTTCTTT.

J is TRBJ2-2 and V is TRBV27; 11 nucleotides match TRBD2. The V segment lost 3 bases and the J segment 6 bases; nucleotides outside the gene matches: 6. Germline-derived CDR1 and CDR2 are MNHEY and SMNVEV (reference sequence). The CDR3 sequence is 16 residues long. The CDR3 DNA is TGTGCCAGCAGTTTTTTAGTAGCGGGGGGGCCCGGGGAGCTGTTTTTT. This translates into CASSFLVAGGPGELFF.

The rearrangement joins TRBV4-1 to TRBJ2-5, with D perhaps matching TRBD2 (6 bases). Trimming shortened V by 1 base and J by 5 bases, and 14 bases separated the two germline ends. The CDR3 runs 15 residues. The germline V gene encodes CDR1 MGHRA and CDR2 YSYEKL. The CDR3 sequence: CASSQVGGEAETQYF. The CDR3 coding sequence is TGCGCCAGCAGCCAAGTCGGCGGGGAGGCCGAGACCCAGTACTTC.